Reported below is one T cell receptor (beta chain). The study drew participants aged about 18 to 90 years from approximately 25 US areas. Which cohort a participant joined came from the clinical history participants gave. The CDR3 runs to 17 residues. Unmatched junction bases numbered 5, after V lost 1 base and J lost 0 bases. The germline V gene encodes CDR1 SGHAT and CDR2 FQNNGV. Per the original methods: Reference gene primer amplification gave estimated nucleated cell counts. Assay: immunoSEQ multiplex PCR; the TCRdb copy retains only in-frame clones and omits some. That table supplies the V and J calls and clone size; D and trimming were determined from the DNA. The repertoire consists of 150,000 to 200,000 clones, with 75% to 90% occurring once and the leading ten covering around 3.2%. The data were taken from a study of blood T cell repertoires in COVID-19. Study summary: T cells, B-cell-depleted T cells, or PBMCs supplied cDNA or gDNA.

This clonotype originated in a woman aged 60-75 years who had recovered from COVID-19. The rearrangement uses TRBV11-2 and TRBJ1-1, with 10 bases aligning to TRBD1. Sample: PBMCs or T cells enriched from blood (not recorded which). The CDR3 here is CASSLAGTGVMNTEAFF. The CDR3 nucleotides read TGTGCCAGCAGCTTAGCAGGGACAGGGGTAATGAACACTGAAGCTTTCTTT.